The 17 T cell receptor beta chains presented below share a single source sample, sequenced in a study of T cell responses to AZD1222 COVID-19 vaccine. The repertoire was sequenced with immunoSEQ multiplex PCR; TCRdb's copy has only in-frame clones and lacks some. Of 93,000 or so clones in the sample, about 90% were seen once. The input for sequencing was peripheral blood, taken on day 0 of AZD1222 vaccination. These receptors were obtained from an adult in good health.

The J gene is TRBJ1-2, the V gene TRBV5-4; D is perhaps TRBD1 (5 bases). Germline V gives CDR1 SGHNT, CDR2 YYREEE (reference sequence). Trimming left V 5 bases short and J 4 bases short, with 18 bases between. This CDR3 spans 15 amino acids. CDR3 loop: CASSLGVGRAYGYTF. In nucleotides, the CDR3 is TGTGCCAGCAGTCTGGGGGTCGGCAGAGCCTATGGCTACACCTTC.

The rearrangement uses TRBV6-5 and TRBJ1-4; D is ambiguous. CDR1 is MNHEY and CDR2 is SVGAGI in the germline V gene. Trimming took 4 bases from V and 6 from J, leaving 12 bases between them. The CDR3 is made up of 14 amino acids. CDR3 sequence (DNA): TGTGCCAGCAGTTCCCCAGGCCGAGATGAAAAACTGTTTTTT. This translates into CASSSPGRDEKLFF.

The chain employs TRBV6-1 and TRBJ2-5; 10 bases fit TRBD2. CDR3 length: 16 residues. Germline CDR1 reads MNHNS; CDR2 reads SASEGT. V lost 3 bases, J lost 6 bases, and 10 bases stayed unmatched. CDR3 bases: TGTGCCAGCAGTGAGTATATGGCTAGCGGGGGACAGACCCAGTACTTC. It yields the protein CASSEYMASGGQTQYF.

The V and J genes are TRBV28 and TRBJ2-5; D may be TRBD1 or TRBD2 (6 bases each). With 4 bases removed from V and 4 bases from J, the gap between germline ends came to 16 bases. CDR3 length: 15 residues. Germline CDR1 and CDR2: MDHEN and SYDVKM. CDR3 nucleotides: TGTGCCAGCAGTTGGGGGCGGGAATCCTCAGAGACCCAGTACTTC. This codes for CASSWGRESSETQYF.

The chain recombines TRBV3-1 (or the pseudogene TRBV3-2) with TRBJ2-3; D call uncertain. The CDR3 covers 13 residues. The germline V and J ends were trimmed by 1 base and 2 bases, with 4 bases remaining between them. Germline-derived CDR1 and CDR2 are LGHDT and YNNKEL (reference sequence). The CDR3 bases are TGTGCCAGCAGCCAAGGGAACACAGATACGCAGTATTTT. Protein sequence: CASSQGNTDTQYF.

V usage is TRBV11-2 and J usage is TRBJ1-3; D is unresolved. Germline values: CDR1 SGHAT, CDR2 FQNNGV. V lost 5 bases to trimming and J lost 2 bases, with 4 bases between them. This CDR3 region has 12 residues. The chain's CDR3 is CASSGPGNTIYF. In nucleotides, the CDR3 is TGTGCCAGCAGCGGCCCTGGAAACACCATATATTTT.

This clone was picked up one time. The chain employs TRBV7-3 and TRBJ2-3, with D unresolved. Trimming left V 2 bases short and J 2 bases short, with 11 bases between. CDR3 length equals 15 residues. Germline values: CDR1 SGHTA, CDR2 FQGTGA. The CDR3 bases are TGTGCCAGCAGCTTATCGTGGCAGCCCACAGATACGCAGTATTTT. Translation: CASSLSWQPTDTQYF.

This sequence joins TRBV28 and TRBJ1-1; possible D gene TRBD1, 5 bases. CDR3 length: 15 amino acids. Trimming left V 6 bases short and J 0 bases short, with 14 bases between. CDR1 and CDR2 (germline): MDHEN, SYDVKM. CDR3 coding DNA: TGTGCCAGCAGCTCCGGGGGACTGGTGAACACTGAAGCTTTCTTT. Its protein is CASSSGGLVNTEAFF.

The chain is built from TRBV6-1 and TRBJ1-6; no reliable D call. The CDR3 is 14 residues long. The V gene's germline CDR1 is MNHNS and CDR2 SASEGT. V gave up 1 base and J gave up 10 bases, with 11 bases separating them. The CDR3 is CASSEGSESSPLHF. The CDR3 nucleotides read TGTGCCAGCAGTGAAGGGTCCGAATCATCACCCCTCCACTTT.

The rearrangement links TRBV12-3 or TRBV12-4 to TRBJ1-1; D unclear. Between the trimmed V and J ends, which lost 7 bases and 6 bases, there was a span of 12 bases. There are 12 residues in the CDR3. The CDR3 region is CASNTLASEAFF. CDR3 coding DNA: TGTGCCAGCAACACCCTGGCCTCTGAAGCTTTCTTT.

This clone occurred a few times. The J gene is TRBJ2-6, the V gene TRBV7-3, with D uncertain. The CDR3 spans 13 residues. Between the trimmed V and J ends, which lost 7 bases and 2 bases, there was a span of 6 bases. Germline assignment: CDR1 SGHTA and CDR2 FQGTGA. DNA for the CDR3: TGTGCCAGCAAGTTGGCTGGGGCCAACGTCCTGACTTTC. Its translation is CASKLAGANVLTF.

The gene calls are TRBV7-8 and TRBJ2-2, with D perhaps matching TRBD1 (6 bases). CDR1 and CDR2 (germline): SGHVS, FQNEAQ. The CDR3 totals 13 residues. V gave up 7 bases and J gave up 6 bases, with 12 bases separating them. CDR3 in DNA: TGTGCCAGCACCCGACAGGTGGCCGGGGAGCTGTTTTTT. Its protein is CASTRQVAGELFF.

The table lists this clone with a count of one. This chain connects TRBV10-1 to TRBJ2-5, with D hard to call. V was cut by 3 bases and J by 4 bases, with 9 bases left in between. Per the germline V gene, CDR1 is WNHNN and CDR2 is SYGVQD (reference sequence). CDR3 length: 13 residues. DNA of the CDR3: TGCGCCAGCAGTGAAGGGCCGGGAGAGACCCAGTACTTC. Protein product: CASSEGPGETQYF.

This chain connects TRBV3-1 (or the pseudogene TRBV3-2) to TRBJ2-5; D is uncertain. Looked up from germline, CDR1 is LGHDT and CDR2 is YNNKEL (reference sequence). V dropped 6 bases and J dropped 2 bases, with 7 bases sitting between them. This CDR3 has 12 amino acids. DNA of the CDR3: TGTGCCAGCAGAAATAATCAAGAGACCCAGTACTTC. It encodes CASRNNQETQYF.

This clone was counted only a few times. The V gene is TRBV7-9, the J gene TRBJ2-2, with 7 positions matching TRBD1. The CDR3 sequence is 16 residues long. V lost 1 base to trimming and J lost 2 bases; unmatched junction nucleotides: 4. CDR1 and CDR2 (germline): SEHNR, FQNEAQ (reference sequence). The CDR3 DNA reads as TGTGCCAGCAGCTTAGAGGGGACAGCTAACACCGGGGAGCTGTTTTTT. Its translation is CASSLEGTANTGELFF.

The CDR3 reads CASSLNPLMPGIPYEQYF. The CDR3 coding sequence is TGTGCCAGCAGCTTAAACCCACTTATGCCAGGGATTCCCTACGAGCAGTACTTC. The V and J genes are TRBV7-9 and TRBJ2-7, with D tentatively TRBD1 (5 bases). Germline loops: CDR1 SEHNR, CDR2 FQNEAQ (reference sequence). With 2 bases removed from V and 2 bases from J, the gap between germline ends came to 22 bases. This CDR3 has 18 amino acids.

The chain couples TRBV5-1 to TRBJ2-7, with unresolved D. This CDR3 region has 12 residues. Trimming took 5 bases from V and 4 from J, leaving 10 bases between them. CDR1 is SGHRS, CDR2 YFSETQ, per germline. CDR3 DNA sequence: TGCGCCAGCAGGATTAGCCCATACGAGCAGTACTTC. As protein: CASRISPYEQYF. The full variable domain, completed using reference TRBV5-1 and TRBJ2-7, is KAGVTQTPRYLIKTRGQQVTLSCSPISGHRSVSWYQQTPGQGLQFLFEYFSETQRNKGNFPGRFSGRQFSNSRSEMNVSTLELGDSALYLCASRISPYEQYFGPGTRLTVT.